This T cell receptor beta chain stems from a study of beta chain features in type 1 diabetes. Expressed TCRB transcripts were sequenced after all isolated RNA was converted to cDNA. Produced via immunoSEQ multiplex PCR; TCRdb's table is partial and in-frame only. The repertoire holds some 900,000 clones, with roughly a sixth as singletons. The V segment lost 2 bases and the J segment 7 bases; nucleotides outside the gene matches: 14. This CDR3 is 17 amino acids long. Germline V gene lookup returns CDR1 SGHNT and CDR2 YYREEE (reference sequence). This chain links TRBV5-4 with TRBJ2-1, with 8 bases lining up with TRBD2. The sequenced material came from naive CD4+ T cells from blood. The origin of this receptor is a woman aged 18-30 years in good health. CDR3 amino acids: CASSFRGASGRSNEQFF. For the CDR3, the DNA is TGTGCCAGCAGCTTCCGGGGGGCGAGCGGGAGAAGTAATGAGCAGTTCTTC. Full variable domain (remainder filled in from reference TRBV5-4 and TRBJ2-1): ETGVTQSPTHLIKTRGQQVTLRCSSQSGHNTVSWYQQALGQGPQFIFQYYREEENGRGNFPPRFSGLQFPNYSSELNVNALELDDSALYLCASSFRGASGRSNEQFFGPGTRLTVL.